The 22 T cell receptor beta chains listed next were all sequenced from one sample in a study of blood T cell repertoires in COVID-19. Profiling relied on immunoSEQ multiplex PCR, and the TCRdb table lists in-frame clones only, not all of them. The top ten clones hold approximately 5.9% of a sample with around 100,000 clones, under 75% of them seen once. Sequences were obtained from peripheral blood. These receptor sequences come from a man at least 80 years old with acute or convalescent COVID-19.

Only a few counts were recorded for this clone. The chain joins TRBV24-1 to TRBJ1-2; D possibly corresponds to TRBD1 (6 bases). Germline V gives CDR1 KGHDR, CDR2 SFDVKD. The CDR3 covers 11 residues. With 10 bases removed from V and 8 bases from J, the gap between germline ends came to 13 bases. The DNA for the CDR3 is TGTGCCACTAGCGACAGGTCCGGCTACACCTTC. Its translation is CATSDRSGYTF.

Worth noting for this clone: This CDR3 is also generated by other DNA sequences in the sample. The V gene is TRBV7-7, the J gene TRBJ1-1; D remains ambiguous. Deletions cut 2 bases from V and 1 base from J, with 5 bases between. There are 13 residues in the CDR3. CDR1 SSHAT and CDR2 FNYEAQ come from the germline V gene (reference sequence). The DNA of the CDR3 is TGTGCCAGCAGCTTACGGGAGAACACTGAAGCTTTCTTT. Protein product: CASSLRENTEAFF.

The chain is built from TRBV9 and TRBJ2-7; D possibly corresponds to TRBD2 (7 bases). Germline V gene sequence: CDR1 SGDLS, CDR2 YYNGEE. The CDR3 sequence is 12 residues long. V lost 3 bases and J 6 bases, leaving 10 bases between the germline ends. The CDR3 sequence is CASSEGGGEQYF. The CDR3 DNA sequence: TGTGCCAGCAGCGAGGGAGGGGGCGAGCAGTACTTC.

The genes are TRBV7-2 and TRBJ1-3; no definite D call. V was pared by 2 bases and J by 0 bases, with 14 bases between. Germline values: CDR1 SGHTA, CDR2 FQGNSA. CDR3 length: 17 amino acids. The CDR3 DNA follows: TGTGCCAGCAGCTTACTGTATGGGCCCCTCTCTGGAAACACCATATATTTT. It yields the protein CASSLLYGPLSGNTIYF.

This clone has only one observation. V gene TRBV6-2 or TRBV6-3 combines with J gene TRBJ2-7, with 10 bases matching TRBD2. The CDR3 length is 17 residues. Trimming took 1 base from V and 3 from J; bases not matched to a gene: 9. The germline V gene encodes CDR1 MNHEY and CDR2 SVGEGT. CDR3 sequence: CASSYFVSGLAFYEQYF. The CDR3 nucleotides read TGTGCCAGCAGTTACTTTGTATCGGGACTAGCGTTCTACGAGCAGTACTTC.

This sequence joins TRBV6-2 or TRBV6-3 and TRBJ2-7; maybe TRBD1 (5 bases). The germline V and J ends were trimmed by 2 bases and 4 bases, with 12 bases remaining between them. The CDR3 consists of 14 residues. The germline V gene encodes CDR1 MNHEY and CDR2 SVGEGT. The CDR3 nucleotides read TGTGCCAGCAGTTACCGAGGACAAATTTACGAGCAGTACTTC. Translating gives CASSYRGQIYEQYF.

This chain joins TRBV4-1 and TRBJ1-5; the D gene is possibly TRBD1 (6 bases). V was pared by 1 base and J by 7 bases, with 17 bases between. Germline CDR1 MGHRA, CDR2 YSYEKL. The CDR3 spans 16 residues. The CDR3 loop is CASSQVGAGARQPQHF. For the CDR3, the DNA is TGCGCCAGCAGCCAAGTCGGGGCAGGGGCGAGGCAGCCCCAGCATTTT.

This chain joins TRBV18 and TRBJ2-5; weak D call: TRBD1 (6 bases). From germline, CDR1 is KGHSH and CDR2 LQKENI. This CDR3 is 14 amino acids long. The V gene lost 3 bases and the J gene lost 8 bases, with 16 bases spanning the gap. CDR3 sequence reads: CASSPLQDGTTQYF. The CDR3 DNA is TGTGCCAGCTCACCCCTACAGGATGGGACAACCCAGTACTTC.

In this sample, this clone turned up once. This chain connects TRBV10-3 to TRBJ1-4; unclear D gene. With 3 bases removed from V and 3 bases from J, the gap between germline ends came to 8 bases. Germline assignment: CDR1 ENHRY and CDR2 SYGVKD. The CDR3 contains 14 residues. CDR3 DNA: TGTGCCATCAGTGACGAGGAAGCTAATGAAAAACTGTTTTTT. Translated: CAISDEEANEKLFF.

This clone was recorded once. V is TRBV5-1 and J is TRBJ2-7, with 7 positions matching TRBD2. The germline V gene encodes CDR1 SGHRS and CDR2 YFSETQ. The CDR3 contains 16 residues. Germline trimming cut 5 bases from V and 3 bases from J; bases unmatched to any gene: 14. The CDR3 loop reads CASSLLAITEGYEQYF. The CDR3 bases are TGCGCCAGCAGTTTACTAGCGATTACCGAGGGCTACGAGCAGTACTTC.

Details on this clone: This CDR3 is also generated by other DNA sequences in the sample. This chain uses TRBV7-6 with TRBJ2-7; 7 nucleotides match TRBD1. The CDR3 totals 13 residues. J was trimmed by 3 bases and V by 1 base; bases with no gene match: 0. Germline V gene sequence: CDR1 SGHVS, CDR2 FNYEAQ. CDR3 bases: TGTGCCAGCAGCTTAGGGGACAGCTACGAGCAGTACTTC. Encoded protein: CASSLGDSYEQYF.

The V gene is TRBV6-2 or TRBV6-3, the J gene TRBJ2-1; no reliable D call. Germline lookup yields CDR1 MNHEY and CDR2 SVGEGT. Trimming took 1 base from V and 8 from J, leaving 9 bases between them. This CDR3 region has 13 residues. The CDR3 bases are TGTGCCAGCAGTTACTTTTCGTCGGATGAGCAGTTCTTC. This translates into CASSYFSSDEQFF.

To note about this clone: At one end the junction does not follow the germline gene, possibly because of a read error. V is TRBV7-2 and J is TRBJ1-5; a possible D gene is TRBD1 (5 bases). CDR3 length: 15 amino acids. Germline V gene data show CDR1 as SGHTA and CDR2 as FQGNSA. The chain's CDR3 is CASSLGGPGDRVLGF. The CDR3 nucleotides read TGTGCCAGCAGCTTAGGGGGACCGGGGGACCGCGTCTTGGGTTTT.

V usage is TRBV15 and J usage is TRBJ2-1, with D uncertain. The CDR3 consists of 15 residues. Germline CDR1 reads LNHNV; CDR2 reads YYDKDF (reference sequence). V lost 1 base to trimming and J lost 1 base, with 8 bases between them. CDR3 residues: CATSRGTASYNEQFF. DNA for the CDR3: TGTGCCACCAGCAGAGGAACCGCGTCCTACAATGAGCAGTTCTTC.

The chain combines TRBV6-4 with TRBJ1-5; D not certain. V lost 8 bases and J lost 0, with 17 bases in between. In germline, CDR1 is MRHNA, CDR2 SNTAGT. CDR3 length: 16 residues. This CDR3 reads CASPRVRGYSNQPQHF. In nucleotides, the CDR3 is TGTGCCAGCCCCCGGGTCCGGGGTTATAGCAATCAGCCCCAGCATTTT.

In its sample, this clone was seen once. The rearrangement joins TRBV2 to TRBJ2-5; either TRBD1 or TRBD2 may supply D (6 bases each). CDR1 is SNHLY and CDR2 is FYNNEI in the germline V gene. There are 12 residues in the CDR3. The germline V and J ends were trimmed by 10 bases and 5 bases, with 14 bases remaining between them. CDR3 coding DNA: TGTGCCAACAGGGAGGATCGGGAGACCCAGTACTTC. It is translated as CANREDRETQYF.

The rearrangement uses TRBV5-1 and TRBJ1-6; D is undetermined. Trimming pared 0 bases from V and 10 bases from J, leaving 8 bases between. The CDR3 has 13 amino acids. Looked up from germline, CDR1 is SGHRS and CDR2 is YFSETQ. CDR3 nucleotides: TGCGCCAGCAGCTTGGGGGAGGAATCACCCCTCCACTTT. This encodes CASSLGEESPLHF.

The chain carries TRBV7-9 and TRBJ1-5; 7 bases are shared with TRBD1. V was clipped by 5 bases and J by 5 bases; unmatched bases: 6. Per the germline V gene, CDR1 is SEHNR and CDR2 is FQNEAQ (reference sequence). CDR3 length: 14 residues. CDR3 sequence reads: CASSRTGVDQPQHF. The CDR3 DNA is TGTGCCAGCAGCCGAACAGGGGTCGATCAGCCCCAGCATTTT.

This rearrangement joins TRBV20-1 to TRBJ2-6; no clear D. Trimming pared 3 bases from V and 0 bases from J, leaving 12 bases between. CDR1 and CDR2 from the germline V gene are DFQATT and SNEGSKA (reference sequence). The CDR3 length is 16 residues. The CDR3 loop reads CSASNGGSSGANVLTF. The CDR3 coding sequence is TGCAGTGCTAGTAACGGCGGTTCCTCTGGGGCCAACGTCCTGACTTTC.

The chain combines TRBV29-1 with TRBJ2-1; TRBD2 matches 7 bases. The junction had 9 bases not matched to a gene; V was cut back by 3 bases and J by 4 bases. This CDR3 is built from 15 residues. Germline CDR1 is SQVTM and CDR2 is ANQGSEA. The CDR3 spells CSVEGGSGNYNEQFF. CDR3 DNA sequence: TGCAGCGTTGAGGGCGGGAGCGGGAATTACAATGAGCAGTTCTTC.

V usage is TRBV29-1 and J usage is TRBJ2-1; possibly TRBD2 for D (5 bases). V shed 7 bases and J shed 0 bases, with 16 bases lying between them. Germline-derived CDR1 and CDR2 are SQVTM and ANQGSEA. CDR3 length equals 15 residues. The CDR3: CSALGSASSYNEQFF. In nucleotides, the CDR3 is TGCAGCGCCCTGGGGAGCGCGAGCTCCTACAATGAGCAGTTCTTC.

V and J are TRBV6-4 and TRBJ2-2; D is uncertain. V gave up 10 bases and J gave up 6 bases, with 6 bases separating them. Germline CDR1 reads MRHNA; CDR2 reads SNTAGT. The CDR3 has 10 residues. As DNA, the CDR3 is TGTGCCAACTCCCCCGGGGAGCTGTTTTTT. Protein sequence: CANSPGELFF.